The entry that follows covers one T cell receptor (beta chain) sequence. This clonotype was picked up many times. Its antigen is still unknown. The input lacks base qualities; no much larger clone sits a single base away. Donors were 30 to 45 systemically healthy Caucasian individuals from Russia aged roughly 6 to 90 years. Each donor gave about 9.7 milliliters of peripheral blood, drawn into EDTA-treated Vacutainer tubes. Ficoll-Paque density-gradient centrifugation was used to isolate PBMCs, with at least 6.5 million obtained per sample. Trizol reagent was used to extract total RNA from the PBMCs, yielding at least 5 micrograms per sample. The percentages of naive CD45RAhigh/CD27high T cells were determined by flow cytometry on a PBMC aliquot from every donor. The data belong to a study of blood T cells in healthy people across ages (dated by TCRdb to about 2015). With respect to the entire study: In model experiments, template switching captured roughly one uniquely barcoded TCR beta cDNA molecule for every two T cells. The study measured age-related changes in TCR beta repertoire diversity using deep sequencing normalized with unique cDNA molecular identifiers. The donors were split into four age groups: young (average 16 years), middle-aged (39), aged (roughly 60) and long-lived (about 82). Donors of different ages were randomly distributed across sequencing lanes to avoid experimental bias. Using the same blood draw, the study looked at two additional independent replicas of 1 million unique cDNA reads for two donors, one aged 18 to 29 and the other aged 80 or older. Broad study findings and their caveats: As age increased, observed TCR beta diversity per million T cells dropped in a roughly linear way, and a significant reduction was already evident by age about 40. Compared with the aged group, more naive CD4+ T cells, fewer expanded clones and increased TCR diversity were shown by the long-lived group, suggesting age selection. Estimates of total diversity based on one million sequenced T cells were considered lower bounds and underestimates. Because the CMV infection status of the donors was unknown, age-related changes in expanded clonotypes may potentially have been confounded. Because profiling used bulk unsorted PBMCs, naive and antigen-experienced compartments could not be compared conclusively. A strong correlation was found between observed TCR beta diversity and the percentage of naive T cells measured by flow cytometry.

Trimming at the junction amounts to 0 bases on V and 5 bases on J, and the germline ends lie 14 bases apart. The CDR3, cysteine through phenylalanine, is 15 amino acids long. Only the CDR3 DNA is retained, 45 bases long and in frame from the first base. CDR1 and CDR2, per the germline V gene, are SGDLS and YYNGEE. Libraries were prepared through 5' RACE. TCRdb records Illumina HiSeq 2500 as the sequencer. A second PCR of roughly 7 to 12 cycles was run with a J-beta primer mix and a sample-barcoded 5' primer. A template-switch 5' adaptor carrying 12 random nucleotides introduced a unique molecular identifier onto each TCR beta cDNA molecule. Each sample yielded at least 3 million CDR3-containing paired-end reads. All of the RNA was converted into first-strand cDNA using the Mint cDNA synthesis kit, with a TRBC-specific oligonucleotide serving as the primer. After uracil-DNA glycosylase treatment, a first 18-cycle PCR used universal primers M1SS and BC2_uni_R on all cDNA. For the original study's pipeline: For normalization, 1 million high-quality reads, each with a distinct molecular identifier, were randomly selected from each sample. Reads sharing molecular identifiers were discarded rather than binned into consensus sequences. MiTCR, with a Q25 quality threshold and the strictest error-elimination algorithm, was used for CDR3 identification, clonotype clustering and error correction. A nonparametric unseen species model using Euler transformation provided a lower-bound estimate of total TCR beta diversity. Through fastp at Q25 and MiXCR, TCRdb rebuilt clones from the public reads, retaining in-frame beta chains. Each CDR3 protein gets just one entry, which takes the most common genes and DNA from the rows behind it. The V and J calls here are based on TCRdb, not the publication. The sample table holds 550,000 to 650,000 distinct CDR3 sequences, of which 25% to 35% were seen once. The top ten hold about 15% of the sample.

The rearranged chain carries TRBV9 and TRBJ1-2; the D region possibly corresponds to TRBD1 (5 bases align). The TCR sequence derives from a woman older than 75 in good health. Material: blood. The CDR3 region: CASSVGGRPAYGYTF. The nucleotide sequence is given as TGTGCCAGCAGCGTAGGGGGGAGGCCCGCGTATGGCTACACCTTC.